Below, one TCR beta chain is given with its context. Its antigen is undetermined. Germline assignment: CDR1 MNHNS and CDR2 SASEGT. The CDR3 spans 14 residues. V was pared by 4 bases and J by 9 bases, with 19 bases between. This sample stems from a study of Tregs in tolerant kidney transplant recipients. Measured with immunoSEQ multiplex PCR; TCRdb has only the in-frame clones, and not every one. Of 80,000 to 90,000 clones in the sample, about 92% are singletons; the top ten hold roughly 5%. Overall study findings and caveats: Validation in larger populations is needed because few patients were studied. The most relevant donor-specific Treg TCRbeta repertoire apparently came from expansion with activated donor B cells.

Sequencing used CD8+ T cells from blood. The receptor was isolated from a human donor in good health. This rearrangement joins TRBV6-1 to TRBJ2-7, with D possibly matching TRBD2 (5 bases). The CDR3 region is CASSGPGSLAGQYF. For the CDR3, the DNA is TGTGCCAGCAGTGGTCCGGGCAGTTTGGCGGGGCAGTACTTC.